The clone carrying this TCR beta chain was counted only a few times. As yet, its antigen is unknown. Repertoires were generated with immunoSEQ multiplex PCR, while TCRdb's copy carries only in-frame clones and drops some. The data contain about 88,000 clones, under 95% of them seen just once; the ten biggest clones take up 0.3% to 0.35%. These data originate in a study of graft-versus-host responses after intestinal transplantation. As for the study in general: For two to four years after anti-thymocyte globulin induction, all recipients took tacrolimus and steroids. Regarding the study as a whole: Early after transplant, HvG clones declined as circulating GvH clones peaked.

Trimming stripped 8 bases from V and 5 bases from J, with 15 bases between. Germline-derived CDR1 and CDR2 are GTSNPN and SVGIG (reference sequence). The CDR3 extends over 12 amino acids. The sequenced sample was unstimulated CD4+ T cells sorted from spleen or lymph node cells, obtained before transplant. The chain combines TRBV30 with TRBJ1-1; TRBD1 might be the D (5 bases). This TCR was recovered from a human donor who was the organ donor for an intestinal transplant. The CDR3 loop is CAGGRVETEAFF. For the CDR3, the DNA is TGTGCCGGGGGGAGGGTGGAGACTGAAGCTTTCTTT.